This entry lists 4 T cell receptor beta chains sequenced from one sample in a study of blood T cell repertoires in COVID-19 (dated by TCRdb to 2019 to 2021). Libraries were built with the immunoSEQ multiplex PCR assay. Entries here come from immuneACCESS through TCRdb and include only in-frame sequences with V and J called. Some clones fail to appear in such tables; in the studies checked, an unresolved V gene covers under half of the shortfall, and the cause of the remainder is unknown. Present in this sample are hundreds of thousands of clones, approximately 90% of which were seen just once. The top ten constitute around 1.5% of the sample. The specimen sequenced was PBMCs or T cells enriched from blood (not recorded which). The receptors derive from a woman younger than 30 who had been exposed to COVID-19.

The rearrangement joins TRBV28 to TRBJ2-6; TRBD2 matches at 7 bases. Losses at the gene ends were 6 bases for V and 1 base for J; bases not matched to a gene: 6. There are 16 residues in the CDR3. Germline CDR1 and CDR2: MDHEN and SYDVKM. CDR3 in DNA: TGTGCCAGCAGCCGAAACGGGGGGTCTGGGGCCAACGTCCTGACTTTC. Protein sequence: CASSRNGGSGANVLTF.

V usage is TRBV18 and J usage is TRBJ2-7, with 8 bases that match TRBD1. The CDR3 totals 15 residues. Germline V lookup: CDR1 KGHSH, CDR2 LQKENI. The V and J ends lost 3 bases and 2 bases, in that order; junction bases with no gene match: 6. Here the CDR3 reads CASSPSGTGTYEQYF. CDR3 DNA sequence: TGTGCCAGCTCACCTTCCGGGACAGGAACCTACGAGCAGTACTTC.

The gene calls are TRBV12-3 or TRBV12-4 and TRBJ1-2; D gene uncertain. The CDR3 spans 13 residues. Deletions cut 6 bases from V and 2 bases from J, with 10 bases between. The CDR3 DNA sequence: TGTGCCAGCAGGTCGACACAGAACTATGGCTACACCTTC. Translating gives CASRSTQNYGYTF.

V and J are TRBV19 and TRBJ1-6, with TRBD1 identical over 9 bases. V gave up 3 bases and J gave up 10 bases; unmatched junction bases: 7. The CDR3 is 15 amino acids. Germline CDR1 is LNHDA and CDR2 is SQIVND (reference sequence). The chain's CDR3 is CASSIAGQGGSPLHF. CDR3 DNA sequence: TGTGCCAGTAGTATCGCGGGACAGGGTGGATCACCCCTCCACTTT.